This section outlines one T cell receptor (beta chain) sequence together with its context. Its matching antigen is unknown. Each CDR3 protein is one row after TCRdb ran MiXCR on the reads. The table shows 55,000 to 80,000 distinct CDR3 sequences, with around 20% occurring only once. These data come from a study of lung T cells in sarcoidosis with Löfgren's syndrome. Study-wide context: Sarcoidosis features CD4+ T cell accumulation in bronchoalveolar lavage fluid. Analyses focused on Löfgren's syndrome patients.

Study-wide results and caveats: Versus controls, Löfgren's syndrome patients reportedly showed TRAV12-1 and TRBV2 as most expanded. Multiple Löfgren's syndrome patients reportedly shared TRAV12-1 and TRBV2 CDR3 motifs.

The length of the CDR3 is 13 residues. From germline, CDR1 is SGHTA and CDR2 FQGNSA. Trimming pared 6 bases from V and 4 bases from J, leaving 10 bases between. Sequenced sample: CD4+ T cells from PBMCs. This TCR was recovered from a human donor with sarcoidosis (Löfgren's syndrome or another form), or a control subject (not recorded which). The chain joins TRBV7-2 to TRBJ1-3; D perhaps matches TRBD1 (6 bases). CDR3 loop: CASRGGLGNTIYF. For the CDR3, the DNA is TGTGCCAGCAGGGGGGGGCTCGGAAACACCATATATTTT.